Reported below is one T cell receptor (beta chain). Antigen unknown. Germline and junction disagree at one end, which may indicate a read error. These data originate in a study of tumor and adjacent non-tumor tissue in lung cancer. Study summary: Patients comprised some eleven adenocarcinoma, a couple of squamous cell carcinoma and 1 small cell lung cancer. Samples averaged about 3.8 million productive TCRbeta reads each. The study's findings and limits: TCR diversity was significantly greater in tumor than normal lung tissue.

The CDR3 covers 18 residues. Germline V gene data show CDR1 as MNHEY and CDR2 as SVGAGI. Three rounds of nested PCR, following a modified ARM-PCR protocol, produced the TCRbeta library. TCRdb reprocessed the multiplex PCR reads via MiXCR and lists one record per CDR3 protein. This table has approximately 110,000 distinct CDR3 sequences, about 63% appearing once. No cell sorting was done before RNA was extracted from the tissue. The normal lung tissue was taken more than 3 cm from the tumor edge. Between August and November 2014, newly diagnosed, chemotherapy-naive lung cancer patients underwent thoracic surgery in China.

V and J are TRBV6-5 and TRBJ2-3; 13 positions match TRBD2. The sequence derives from a man in his sixties with non-small cell lung cancer. Sequenced material: distant non-tumor lung tissue. The CDR3 DNA follows: TGTGTCAGCAGTAACCTAGGACTAGCGGGAGCCCCACGGGATACGCAGTATTTT. Amino acids: CVSSNLGLAGAPRDTQYF.